The following is a TCR beta chain sequence with its context. The source of the sample is a study of blood T cell repertoires in COVID-19. Study-wide context: Donors in the United States, Italy and Spain gave samples during acute or convalescent COVID-19.

Original processing notes: Using reference gene primer amplification, nucleated cell counts were estimated. Sequencing used immunoSEQ multiplex PCR; TCRdb keeps in-frame clones, though not all of them. The V and J calls and clone size were taken over from that table, and D and trimming were inferred from the DNA. The sample holds around 300,000 clones, 80% to 90% seen once. This CDR3 comprises 14 residues. Per the germline V gene, CDR1 is SGHRS and CDR2 is YFSETQ. With 2 bases removed from V and 0 bases from J, the gap between germline ends came to 6 bases. Sequencing was performed on peripheral blood. The sequence was collected from a woman aged 50 to 60 with COVID-19, enrolled during active disease. This chain joins TRBV5-1 and TRBJ2-1; the D is unclear. This CDR3 is CASSLYSSYNEQFF. CDR3 in DNA: TGCGCCAGCAGCTTATACAGCTCCTACAATGAGCAGTTCTTC.